The 5 T cell receptor beta chains presented below share a single source sample, sequenced in a study of OX40 agonist ivuxolimab in advanced cancers. Assay: immunoSEQ multiplex PCR; the TCRdb copy retains only in-frame clones and omits some. The sample has just under 55,000 clones; around 80% are singletons. The material sequenced was CD4+ or CD8+ T cells sorted from blood, taken in a trial of the OX40 agonist ivuxolimab. The source is an adult with an advanced solid tumor such as melanoma, head and neck, liver or kidney cancer.

V gene TRBV5-4 combines with J gene TRBJ1-4; the D gene is possibly TRBD1 (6 bases). From germline, CDR1 is SGHNT and CDR2 YYREEE (reference sequence). The CDR3 extends over 16 amino acids. V was clipped by 2 bases and J by 3 bases, with 14 bases between them. CDR3 residues: CASSLQQGGSNEKLFF. As DNA, the CDR3 is TGTGCCAGCAGCTTACAACAGGGAGGTTCTAATGAAAAACTGTTTTTT.

The rearrangement joins TRBV12-5 to TRBJ1-1; D is undetermined. V shed 3 bases and J shed 1 base, with 3 bases lying between them. Germline CDR1 reads LGHNT; CDR2 reads FRNRAP. This CDR3 has 12 residues. The CDR3 sequence: CASGFGNTEAFF. The CDR3 DNA reads TGTGCTAGTGGTTTTGGGAACACTGAAGCTTTCTTT.

The chain's CDR3 is CASSYSEDTEAFF. Written as DNA, the CDR3 is TGTGCCAGCAGTTATTCGGAGGACACTGAAGCTTTCTTT. The chain is built from TRBV6-5 and TRBJ1-1; D is uncertain. Germline V CDR1 and CDR2: MNHEY, SVGAGI. The ends were cut back, 3 bases at V and 3 bases at J, with 8 bases in the middle. The CDR3 loop spans 13 amino acids.

The rearrangement joins TRBV30 to TRBJ1-1; TRBD1 might be the D (6 bases). Germline loops: CDR1 GTSNPN, CDR2 SVGIG (reference sequence). The V end lost 3 bases, the J end lost 5 bases, and 16 bases lay between the germline ends. The CDR3 is 14 residues long. This CDR3 is CAWSEPGAQTEAFF. The DNA of the CDR3 is TGTGCCTGGAGCGAACCAGGGGCTCAGACTGAAGCTTTCTTT.

This chain joins TRBV4-3 and TRBJ1-1; D remains unclear. This CDR3 has 10 amino acids. V lost 0 bases to trimming and J lost 12 bases, with 5 bases between them. Germline loops: CDR1 LGHNA, CDR2 YSLEER. This chain's CDR3 is CASSQEWTFF. Written as DNA, the CDR3 is TGCGCCAGCAGCCAAGAGTGGACTTTCTTT.